This TCR beta chain stems from a study of T cells in Graves' hyperthyroidism and ophthalmopathy. Hyperthyroidism of Graves' type that showed no ophthalmopathy progression within 18 months was stable. These patients, aged 18 to 65, had recently diagnosed hyperthyroidism lasting under 2 months. PBMCs came from roughly 10 ml fresh peripheral blood. The investigators amplified TCR beta CDR3 regions from RNA transcripts. TCR CDR3 underwent first-round RT-PCR with the HTBI primer set. TCRdb ran MiXCR on the multiplex PCR reads and lists one entry per CDR3 protein. The repertoire has fewer than 850,000 distinct CDR3 sequences, 17% of them found once; the top ten carry around 15%. Germline values: CDR1 MNHEY, CDR2 SVGEGT. Deletions cut 8 bases from V and 4 bases from J, with 8 bases between. This CDR3 has 11 residues.

The receptor comes from a man between 50 and 59 years old with Graves' hyperthyroidism. The rearrangement joins TRBV6-2 or TRBV6-3 to TRBJ1-2; no definite D call. Specimen: blood. The CDR3 DNA sequence: TGTGCCAGCCGGAGCCTCTATGGCTACACCTTC. Protein: CASRSLYGYTF.